These T cell receptor beta chains were read from a single sample in a study of blood T cell repertoires in COVID-19. Assay: immunoSEQ multiplex PCR; the TCRdb copy retains only in-frame clones and omits some. The data show about 380,000 clones, with over 75% seen just once and approximately 1.2% held by the top ten. Sequencing was carried out using PBMCs or T cells enriched from blood (not recorded which). Receptors originate from a man aged 25-40 years who had recovered from COVID-19. Both conserved end residues are part of each CDR3. Fields, in order: D gene, J gene, clone size, V gene, CDR3 DNA, CDR3 protein. A D gene is named only where the DNA matches it firmly. Only part of the rows carry a size: once, few, many, or a class if the clone is expanded.

D gene: .; J gene: TRBJ2-1; clone size: .; V gene: TRBV7-9; CDR3 DNA: TGTGCCAGCAGCTTAGGCCCGGTCTCCTACAATGAGCAGTTCTTC; CDR3 protein: CASSLGPVSYNEQFF
D gene: TRBD1; J gene: TRBJ2-3; clone size: .; V gene: TRBV19; CDR3 DNA: TGTGCCAGTAGTTTATCCGGGACAGGGGGCGCAGATACGCAGTATTTT; CDR3 protein: CASSLSGTGGADTQYF
D gene: .; J gene: TRBJ2-1; clone size: .; V gene: TRBV6-2/TRBV6-3; CDR3 DNA: TGTGCCAGCAGTACCCCCGAGACCAGGTTGGTAAATGAGCAGTTCTTC; CDR3 protein: CASSTPETRLVNEQFF
D gene: .; J gene: TRBJ1-2; clone size: .; V gene: TRBV11-3; CDR3 DNA: TGTGCCAGTTTATATGGCTACACCTTC; CDR3 protein: CASLYGYTF
D gene: .; J gene: TRBJ2-2; clone size: .; V gene: TRBV4-3; CDR3 DNA: TGCGCCAGCAGCCAAGATTATCGAGATTCCGGGGAGCTGTTTTTT; CDR3 protein: CASSQDYRDSGELFF
D gene: .; J gene: TRBJ1-1; clone size: .; V gene: TRBV18; CDR3 DNA: TGTGCCAGCTCATCTCCCGAACCGGACAGCGAAGCTTTCTTT; CDR3 protein: CASSSPEPDSEAFF
D gene: .; J gene: TRBJ2-2; clone size: .; V gene: TRBV3-1/TRBV3-2; CDR3 DNA: TGTGCCAGCAGCCGTCTAGGAAGAAACACCGGGGAGCTGTTTTTT; CDR3 protein: CASSRLGRNTGELFF
D gene: .; J gene: TRBJ2-5; clone size: .; V gene: TRBV30; CDR3 DNA: TGTGCCTGGAGGGGCCCCGGGGGACGAGAGACCCAGTACTTC; CDR3 protein: CAWRGPGGRETQYF
D gene: .; J gene: TRBJ1-4; clone size: .; V gene: TRBV6-2/TRBV6-3; CDR3 DNA: TGTGCCAGCAGTTACCGCCAGGGGCTGACGACCGGGATGAAAATGGAAAAACTGTTTTTT; CDR3 protein: CASSYRQGLTTGMKMEKLFF
D gene: TRBD2; J gene: TRBJ2-1; clone size: .; V gene: TRBV5-5; CDR3 DNA: TGTGCCAGCAGCTGGACTAGCGGGGGGCCCAATTCCTACAATGAGCAGTTCTTC; CDR3 protein: CASSWTSGGPNSYNEQFF
D gene: TRBD1; J gene: TRBJ2-7; clone size: once; V gene: TRBV2; CDR3 DNA: TGTGCCAGCAGCCGGGCACAGGGGGCTTGGGAGCAGTACTTC; CDR3 protein: CASSRAQGAWEQYF
D gene: .; J gene: TRBJ1-2; clone size: once; V gene: TRBV6-5; CDR3 DNA: TGTGCCAGCAGTTACTCGTTTACTAACTATGGCTACACCTTC; CDR3 protein: CASSYSFTNYGYTF
D gene: .; J gene: TRBJ1-2; clone size: .; V gene: TRBV10-3; CDR3 DNA: TGTGCCATCAGTGGGGGGGGCAGGGGCCCAACCTATGGCTACACCTTC; CDR3 protein: CAISGGGRGPTYGYTF
D gene: TRBD1; J gene: TRBJ1-1; clone size: .; V gene: TRBV9; CDR3 DNA: TGTGCCAGCTCCCAGGGGGCGACCAACACTGAAGCTTTCTTT; CDR3 protein: CASSQGATNTEAFF
D gene: .; J gene: TRBJ2-7; clone size: .; V gene: TRBV2; CDR3 DNA: TGTGCCAGCAGTGAGGGGGGACTCTCCTACGAGCAGTACTTC; CDR3 protein: CASSEGGLSYEQYF
D gene: .; J gene: TRBJ1-2; clone size: .; V gene: TRBV14; CDR3 DNA: TGTGCCAGCAGCCCCTGGGCAGGGACTTCTGGCTACACCTTC; CDR3 protein: CASSPWAGTSGYTF
D gene: TRBD1; J gene: TRBJ1-5; clone size: .; V gene: TRBV6-5; CDR3 DNA: TGTGCCAGTATGGACGGACAGGTGTTCAATCAGCCCCAGCATTTT; CDR3 protein: CASMDGQVFNQPQHF
D gene: TRBD2; J gene: TRBJ2-3; clone size: .; V gene: TRBV7-2; CDR3 DNA: TGTGCCAGCAGCTTACTTCGGGGAGGGCAGGGAGATACGCAGTATTTT; CDR3 protein: CASSLLRGGQGDTQYF
D gene: TRBD2; J gene: TRBJ2-1; clone size: .; V gene: TRBV27; CDR3 DNA: TGTGCCAGCAGTTGGAGTAGCGGGGGGAGCTCCTACAATGAGCAGTTCTTC; CDR3 protein: CASSWSSGGSSYNEQFF
D gene: .; J gene: TRBJ2-7; clone size: .; V gene: TRBV19; CDR3 DNA: TGTGCCAGTAGCACGACTGTTAACTACGAGCAGTACTTC; CDR3 protein: CASSTTVNYEQYF
D gene: .; J gene: TRBJ1-2; clone size: .; V gene: TRBV7-2; CDR3 DNA: TGTGCCAGCAGCTTCTCTTGGCAGGCCGCTAACTATGGCTACACCTTC; CDR3 protein: CASSFSWQAANYGYTF
D gene: TRBD1; J gene: TRBJ1-3; clone size: .; V gene: TRBV19; CDR3 DNA: TGTGCCAGTAGTACCCCGGGACAGGGGACGGGAAACACCATATATTTT; CDR3 protein: CASSTPGQGTGNTIYF
D gene: TRBD1; J gene: TRBJ1-1; clone size: .; V gene: TRBV5-1; CDR3 DNA: TGCGCCAGCAGCTTGGAGGGGACAGCGAACACTGAAGCTTTCTTT; CDR3 protein: CASSLEGTANTEAFF
D gene: TRBD1; J gene: TRBJ2-2; clone size: .; V gene: TRBV19; CDR3 DNA: TGTGCCAGTACCTCGGACAGGGCGGCGAACACCGGGGAGCTGTTTTTT; CDR3 protein: CASTSDRAANTGELFF
D gene: .; J gene: TRBJ2-7; clone size: .; V gene: TRBV11-2; CDR3 DNA: TGTGCCAGCAGCTTAGACCGGACAAGGCACGAGCAGTACTTC; CDR3 protein: CASSLDRTRHEQYF
D gene: TRBD2; J gene: TRBJ2-1; clone size: .; V gene: TRBV6-1; CDR3 DNA: TGTGCCAGCAGTGCTGCGACTAGCGGGGTTAAGGATGAGCAGTTCTTC; CDR3 protein: CASSAATSGVKDEQFF
D gene: TRBD1; J gene: TRBJ1-1; clone size: .; V gene: TRBV30; CDR3 DNA: TGTGCCTGGGAGACAGGGTATAACACTGAAGCTTTCTTT; CDR3 protein: CAWETGYNTEAFF
D gene: TRBD1; J gene: TRBJ1-4; clone size: .; V gene: TRBV5-8; CDR3 DNA: TGTGCCAGCAGCTACGAATGGGGACAGGCAACTAATGAAAAACTGTTTTTT; CDR3 protein: CASSYEWGQATNEKLFF
D gene: .; J gene: TRBJ1-2; clone size: .; V gene: TRBV14; CDR3 DNA: TGTGCCAGCAGCCCGACAGGTGTTAACTATGGCTACACCTTC; CDR3 protein: CASSPTGVNYGYTF
D gene: TRBD2; J gene: TRBJ2-5; clone size: .; V gene: TRBV11-2; CDR3 DNA: TGTGCCAGCAGCTTAGGGAGCCTCGGACTAGAGAATATACAAGAGACCCAGTACTTC; CDR3 protein: CASSLGSLGLENIQETQYF
D gene: .; J gene: TRBJ1-4; clone size: .; V gene: TRBV6-2/TRBV6-3; CDR3 DNA: TGTGCCAGCAGTTACTCGGAGGGGACTAATGAAAAACTGTTTTTT; CDR3 protein: CASSYSEGTNEKLFF
D gene: TRBD1; J gene: TRBJ1-2; clone size: .; V gene: TRBV7-9; CDR3 DNA: TGTGCCAGCAGCCCCGGACAGGGAGGTGTCTATGGCTACACCTTC; CDR3 protein: CASSPGQGGVYGYTF
D gene: TRBD1; J gene: TRBJ1-3; clone size: .; V gene: TRBV6-5; CDR3 DNA: TGTGCCAGCAGCTGGACAGGGGAGGGAAACACCATATATTTT; CDR3 protein: CASSWTGEGNTIYF
D gene: .; J gene: TRBJ2-7; clone size: .; V gene: TRBV18; CDR3 DNA: TGTGCCAGCTCACCACCGGGGCAGGCCTACGAGCAGTACTTC; CDR3 protein: CASSPPGQAYEQYF
D gene: .; J gene: TRBJ1-1; clone size: once; V gene: TRBV2; CDR3 DNA: TGTGCCAGCAGTCGAGGGGGAACTGAAGCTTTCTTT; CDR3 protein: CASSRGGTEAFF
D gene: .; J gene: TRBJ2-3; clone size: .; V gene: TRBV11-2; CDR3 DNA: TGTGCCAGCAGCTTAGATGCCCCGGGGTCTACAGATACGCAGTATTTT; CDR3 protein: CASSLDAPGSTDTQYF
D gene: TRBD1; J gene: TRBJ2-7; clone size: .; V gene: TRBV5-1; CDR3 DNA: TGCGCCAGCAGCCTCGGGACAGGGAACTACGAGCAGTACTTC; CDR3 protein: CASSLGTGNYEQYF
D gene: .; J gene: TRBJ2-7; clone size: .; V gene: TRBV5-1; CDR3 DNA: TGCGCCAGCAGCTCGGTAAGACAGTTCCCCTCCTACGAGCAGTACTTC; CDR3 protein: CASSSVRQFPSYEQYF
D gene: .; J gene: TRBJ1-2; clone size: few; V gene: TRBV7-8; CDR3 DNA: TGTGCCAGCAGCGCGGCACAGGCGACTAACTATGGCTACACCTTC; CDR3 protein: CASSAAQATNYGYTF
D gene: .; J gene: TRBJ1-2; clone size: .; V gene: TRBV14; CDR3 DNA: TGTGCCAGCAGCCAACTAGGATCGTACGGTGGCTACACCTTC; CDR3 protein: CASSQLGSYGGYTF
D gene: .; J gene: TRBJ1-1; clone size: .; V gene: TRBV5-1; CDR3 DNA: TGCGCCAGCAGCTTGGGAGACAGGAACACTGAAGCTTTCTTT; CDR3 protein: CASSLGDRNTEAFF
D gene: .; J gene: TRBJ1-2; clone size: .; V gene: TRBV7-2; CDR3 DNA: TGTGCCAGCACCATCCCACGGGAATGGTATGGCTACACCTTC; CDR3 protein: CASTIPREWYGYTF
D gene: TRBD1; J gene: TRBJ1-5; clone size: .; V gene: TRBV19; CDR3 DNA: TGTGCCAGTAGTGATACAGGGGGCCATCAGCCCCAGCATTTT; CDR3 protein: CASSDTGGHQPQHF
D gene: .; J gene: TRBJ1-6; clone size: .; V gene: TRBV5-1; CDR3 DNA: TGCGCCAGCAGCCCAGGGGATGGGGCTTCACCCCTCCACTTT; CDR3 protein: CASSPGDGASPLHF
D gene: TRBD1; J gene: TRBJ1-5; clone size: .; V gene: TRBV27; CDR3 DNA: TGTGCCAGCAGTTTAGAGGGGGCGGTTCGGCCCCAGCATTTT; CDR3 protein: CASSLEGAVRPQHF
D gene: .; J gene: TRBJ1-2; clone size: .; V gene: TRBV19; CDR3 DNA: TGTGCCAGTAGTACCCCGGACAGCCACTATGGCTACACCTTC; CDR3 protein: CASSTPDSHYGYTF
D gene: .; J gene: TRBJ1-2; clone size: .; V gene: TRBV5-6; CDR3 DNA: TGTGCCAGCAGTCGTACGGCTAACTATGGCTACACCTTC; CDR3 protein: CASSRTANYGYTF
D gene: .; J gene: TRBJ2-1; clone size: once; V gene: TRBV6-2/TRBV6-3; CDR3 DNA: TGTGCCAGCAGTCGACAGGAGTACAATGAGCAGTTCTTC; CDR3 protein: CASSRQEYNEQFF
D gene: .; J gene: TRBJ2-1; clone size: .; V gene: TRBV9; CDR3 DNA: TGTGCCAGCAGCAGGGGGACTACCTACAATGAGCAGTTCTTC; CDR3 protein: CASSRGTTYNEQFF
D gene: .; J gene: TRBJ2-1; clone size: .; V gene: TRBV7-2; CDR3 DNA: TGTGCCAGCAGTTTTACAGGGAACAATGAGCAGTTCTTC; CDR3 protein: CASSFTGNNEQFF
D gene: .; J gene: TRBJ2-3; clone size: .; V gene: TRBV5-1; CDR3 DNA: TGCGCCAGCAGCAGGCTCGGGGTGCTCACAGATACGCAGTATTTT; CDR3 protein: CASSRLGVLTDTQYF
D gene: TRBD1; J gene: TRBJ2-5; clone size: .; V gene: TRBV9; CDR3 DNA: TGTGCCAGCAGCTCCCCCAGGGGGCAAAGAGAGACCCAGTACTTC; CDR3 protein: CASSSPRGQRETQYF
D gene: TRBD1; J gene: TRBJ2-3; clone size: .; V gene: TRBV20-1; CDR3 DNA: TGCAGTGCTAGTGGAGGACAGGGGACAGATACGCAGTATTTT; CDR3 protein: CSASGGQGTDTQYF
D gene: TRBD2; J gene: TRBJ2-7; clone size: .; V gene: TRBV9; CDR3 DNA: TGTGCCAGCAGCGCGGGGGGGGAGCAGTACTTC; CDR3 protein: CASSAGGEQYF
D gene: .; J gene: TRBJ1-5; clone size: few; V gene: TRBV19; CDR3 DNA: TGTGCCAGTAGTATAGGATGGAGACAGAGTAGCAATCAGCCCCAGCATTTT; CDR3 protein: CASSIGWRQSSNQPQHF
D gene: .; J gene: TRBJ2-3; clone size: .; V gene: TRBV27; CDR3 DNA: TGTGCCAGCAGTTTGGGCTTTGTCACAGATACGCAGTATTTT; CDR3 protein: CASSLGFVTDTQYF
D gene: .; J gene: TRBJ1-5; clone size: .; V gene: TRBV5-6; CDR3 DNA: TGTGCCAGCAGCTTGAAACAGCTCAATCAGCCCCAGCATTTT; CDR3 protein: CASSLKQLNQPQHF
D gene: .; J gene: TRBJ1-2; clone size: .; V gene: TRBV7-5; CDR3 DNA: TGTGCCAGAAGCCCGTCCGGGACAGGGGAAGGCTACACCTTC; CDR3 protein: CARSPSGTGEGYTF
D gene: TRBD1; J gene: TRBJ2-7; clone size: .; V gene: TRBV6-6; CDR3 DNA: TGTGCCAGCAGTTACTCGGAGGGGACAGGCTACGAGCAGTACTTC; CDR3 protein: CASSYSEGTGYEQYF
D gene: .; J gene: TRBJ1-1; clone size: once; V gene: TRBV5-1; CDR3 DNA: TGCGCCAGCCATCCGAACGAGGGTTCAAGAGCTTTCTTT; CDR3 protein: CASHPNEGSRAFF